This is a list of T cell receptor beta chains from one sample in a study of cytomegalovirus exposure and HLA in healthy donors. Here immunoSEQ multiplex PCR was the method, and the copy in TCRdb shows in-frame clones only, minus some. The table shows around 200,000 clones, with 80% occurring only once. Input material: PBMCs. These receptors were collected from a boy aged 10-17 years in good health and CMV-seronegative. The CDR3 runs from the conserved cysteine through the conserved F or W. Fields, in order: CDR3 protein, V gene, clone size, J gene. Size values are once, few and many counts, or a class for expanded clones, and some rows have none.

CDR3 protein: CASSVPGQGSNSGNTIYF
V gene: TRBV9
clone size: NA
J gene: TRBJ1-3

CDR3 protein: CASSVSGRFGGELFF
V gene: TRBV9
clone size: NA
J gene: TRBJ2-2

CDR3 protein: CASSQEPTLGGGTGELFF
V gene: TRBV4-3
clone size: NA
J gene: TRBJ2-2

CDR3 protein: CASSSIPGSPLHF
V gene: TRBV7-2
clone size: NA
J gene: TRBJ1-6

CDR3 protein: CASSHGQGAYEQYF
V gene: TRBV14
clone size: NA
J gene: TRBJ2-7

CDR3 protein: CASSPLPRGESYEQYF
V gene: TRBV18
clone size: once
J gene: TRBJ2-7

CDR3 protein: CASSESTSGYNEQFF
V gene: TRBV6-4
clone size: NA
J gene: TRBJ2-1

CDR3 protein: CASSVAVRGANYGYTF
V gene: TRBV9
clone size: NA
J gene: TRBJ1-2

CDR3 protein: CASSGTSGGATQYF
V gene: TRBV6-4
clone size: NA
J gene: TRBJ2-3

CDR3 protein: CASSRDRGYTEAFF
V gene: TRBV6-1
clone size: NA
J gene: TRBJ1-1

CDR3 protein: CASSLAVVGTQYF
V gene: TRBV7-6
clone size: once
J gene: TRBJ2-3

CDR3 protein: CASSAEGPNSPLHF
V gene: TRBV6-1
clone size: NA
J gene: TRBJ1-6

CDR3 protein: CASSLVETSGGANEQYF
V gene: TRBV7-9
clone size: few
J gene: TRBJ2-7

CDR3 protein: CASSVGDRVNYGYTF
V gene: TRBV9
clone size: NA
J gene: TRBJ1-2

CDR3 protein: CASSLTGGLSSYEQYF
V gene: TRBV7-2
clone size: NA
J gene: TRBJ2-7

CDR3 protein: CASSRYRDSYEQYF
V gene: TRBV28
clone size: NA
J gene: TRBJ2-7

CDR3 protein: CASSARDTNTEAFF
V gene: TRBV18
clone size: NA
J gene: TRBJ1-1

CDR3 protein: CASSGRQGKDSYNEQFF
V gene: TRBV7-9
clone size: NA
J gene: TRBJ2-1

CDR3 protein: CASSQDTADSYNEKLFF
V gene: TRBV4-3
clone size: NA
J gene: TRBJ1-4

CDR3 protein: CASTSNSLKRGEAFF
V gene: TRBV6-5
clone size: NA
J gene: TRBJ1-1

CDR3 protein: CASSADSSNEQFF
V gene: TRBV13
clone size: NA
J gene: TRBJ2-1